Listed below are T cell receptor beta chains from one sample, sequenced in a study of shared clonotypes between healthy human individuals. Here immunoSEQ multiplex PCR was the method, and the copy in TCRdb shows in-frame clones only, minus some. The data show 2 million to 2.5 million clones, with approximately 93% seen just once and 0.36% held by the top ten. Sequencing was performed on naive CD4+ T cells from PBMCs. The source is a man younger than 35 in good health. Some clones in this sample may be carry-over from other donors' samples. Both conserved end residues are part of each CDR3. The D gene is left open where the match is weak. Size is stated for part of the rows, as once, few or many counts, or as a class when the clone is expanded.

J gene,clone size,V gene,D gene,CDR3 protein,CDR3 DNA
TRBJ2-5,.,TRBV29-1,TRBD2,CSVELAAGSRAQYF,TGCAGCGTGGAGCTAGCAGCGGGGTCTAGAGCCCAGTACTTC
TRBJ1-2,few,TRBV6-1,.,CASSASGGGYGYTF,TGTGCCAGCAGTGCCTCGGGGGGAGGTTATGGCTACACCTTC
TRBJ2-5,.,TRBV19,.,CASSMLDQETQYF,TGTGCCAGTAGTATGTTAGATCAAGAGACCCAGTACTTC
TRBJ2-2,.,TRBV28,.,CASSPARISSGELFF,TGTGCCAGCAGTCCCGCTAGAATAAGCAGCGGGGAGCTGTTTTTT
TRBJ2-2,.,TRBV6-4,.,CASSVGFGTRTGELFF,TGTGCCAGCAGTGTTGGGTTTGGGACGCGCACCGGGGAGCTGTTTTTT
TRBJ1-6,.,TRBV27,TRBD1,CASRAGQGNSPLHF,TGTGCCAGCAGGGCTGGACAGGGCAATTCACCCCTCCACTTT
TRBJ1-5,.,TRBV29-1,.,CSVVQGEGRPQHF,TGCAGCGTTGTACAGGGTGAGGGGCGGCCCCAGCATTTT
TRBJ2-4,once,TRBV7-9,.,CASSPQLGSIQYF,TGTGCCAGCAGCCCCCAACTAGGGAGCATTCAGTACTTC
TRBJ2-2,.,TRBV9,.,CASSRGDADTGELFF,TGTGCCAGCAGCAGAGGGGACGCAGACACCGGGGAGCTGTTTTTT
TRBJ1-1,.,TRBV5-1,.,CASSLAREGARSTVVKSEAFF,TGCGCCAGCAGCTTGGCTCGGGAGGGAGCGCGGAGCACGGTTGTAAAGTCTGAAGCTTTCTTT
TRBJ2-3,.,TRBV4-1,TRBD2,CASSLREVTDTQYF,TGCGCCAGCAGCCTCCGGGAGGTCACAGATACGCAGTATTTT
TRBJ2-3,.,TRBV2,TRBD1,CASSYLQGGNQPQYF,TGTGCCAGCAGTTACTTACAGGGGGGCAATCAGCCCCAGTATTTT
TRBJ1-2,.,TRBV6-6,.,CASSYSRANGYTF,TGTGCCAGCAGTTATTCCAGGGCGAATGGCTACACCTTC
TRBJ2-7,.,TRBV5-6,.,CASSLGQSYEQYF,TGTGCCAGCAGCTTAGGACAGAGCTACGAGCAGTACTTC
TRBJ1-6,.,TRBV6-1,TRBD1,CASSDTGQGGTPLHF,TGTGCCAGCAGTGACACGGGACAGGGGGGAACACCCCTCCACTTT
TRBJ2-2,.,TRBV7-2,.,CASSLPGATLNTGELFF,TGTGCCAGCAGCTTACCGGGAGCTACCCTGAACACCGGGGAGCTGTTTTTT
TRBJ2-1,.,TRBV4-1,.,CASSQGDRAYNEQFF,TGCGCCAGCAGCCAAGGGGACCGTGCCTACAATGAGCAGTTCTTC
TRBJ2-2,.,TRBV5-5,TRBD2,CASSLGLAGDLAGELFF,TGTGCCAGCAGCTTGGGGCTAGCGGGAGACCTCGCCGGGGAGCTGTTTTTT
TRBJ2-6,.,TRBV9,.,CASSVSPVTPSDGANVLTF,TGTGCCAGCAGCGTGTCGCCGGTAACCCCGTCCGATGGGGCCAACGTCCTGACTTTC
TRBJ1-3,.,TRBV7-9,.,CASSPQGMVSGNTIYF,TGTGCCAGCAGTCCTCAGGGGATGGTCTCTGGAAACACCATATATTTT
TRBJ1-1,.,TRBV6-5,.,CASTEGGAGGTEAFF,TGTGCCAGCACCGAGGGGGGGGCCGGGGGCACTGAAGCTTTCTTT
TRBJ1-3,.,TRBV6-6,.,CAARTDLSGNTIYF,TGTGCCGCCAGAACAGACCTCTCTGGAAACACCATATATTTT
TRBJ1-5,.,TRBV30,.,CAWSERGPQHF,TGTGCCTGGAGTGAAAGGGGGCCCCAGCATTTT
TRBJ1-2,.,TRBV5-1,.,CASSNPDPGVGYTF,TGCGCCAGCAGCAACCCTGACCCCGGGGTTGGCTACACCTTC
TRBJ1-5,.,TRBV28,TRBD1,CASSYTTGDNQPQHF,TGTGCCAGCAGCTACACCACAGGGGATAATCAGCCCCAGCATTTT
TRBJ1-5,few,TRBV2,TRBD1,CASGTGGSHRQPQHF,TGTGCCAGCGGGACAGGGGGCTCGCATCGGCAGCCCCAGCATTTT
TRBJ2-7,.,TRBV7-2,.,CASSLLVTYEQYF,TGTGCCAGCAGCTTATTAGTGACCTACGAGCAGTACTTC
TRBJ2-7,.,TRBV7-3,.,CASSPSRGGSEQYF,TGTGCCAGCAGCCCCTCCCGAGGGGGGAGCGAGCAGTACTTC
TRBJ2-2,once,TRBV5-1,.,CASSPSSVTGELFF,TGCGCCAGCAGCCCGTCTAGCGTTACCGGGGAGCTGTTTTTT
TRBJ1-1,.,TRBV27,.,CASSLIPPRVGGLRTEAFF,TGTGCCAGCAGTCTTATTCCGCCCCGAGTGGGGGGGCTACGCACTGAAGCTTTCTTT
TRBJ1-3,.,TRBV7-9,.,CASSYRGAGNTIYF,TGTGCCAGCAGCTACCGAGGGGCCGGAAACACCATATATTTT
TRBJ2-4,.,TRBV19,.,CASSADRKNIQYF,TGTGCCAGTAGTGCCGACAGGAAAAACATTCAGTACTTC
TRBJ1-5,.,TRBV4-1,.,CASSQGGTANEPQHF,TGCGCCAGCAGCCAAGGAGGGACTGCTAATGAGCCCCAGCATTTT
TRBJ2-2,.,TRBV7-9,.,CASSLTAYTGELFF,TGTGCCAGCAGCTTAACAGCGTACACCGGGGAGCTGTTTTTT
TRBJ2-7,.,TRBV11-2,TRBD1,CASSSALGQDEQYF,TGTGCCAGCAGCTCCGCCCTGGGACAGGACGAGCAGTACTTC
TRBJ2-1,once,TRBV7-9,.,CASSRSRSSYNEQFF,TGTGCCAGCAGCCGAAGCAGAAGCTCCTACAATGAGCAGTTCTTC
TRBJ2-7,.,TRBV7-2,.,CASSLGGRTYEQYF,TGTGCCAGCAGCTTAGGTGGGAGAACCTACGAGCAGTACTTC